The clone carrying this T cell receptor (beta chain) was seen ten or more times. The antigen is undetermined. A universal primer binding site was introduced by template switching. The final cDNA contained unique molecular identifiers. TCRdb independently ran MiXCR on the 5' RACE reads; one entry per CDR3 protein. The table lists about 690,000 distinct CDR3 sequences, 5.5% to 6.5% of them singletons, with 1.5% to 2% in the top ten. These data are taken from a study of identical twins. Whole-study findings and limits: Models predicted too little out-of-frame TCR alpha sharing in monozygotic twins. There were fewer insertions in abundant cord blood beta clonotypes, but memory repertoires showed no such pattern.

Trimming at V came to 6 bases and at J to 6 bases, leaving 8 bases not matched to a gene. Germline assignment: CDR1 SQVTM and CDR2 ANQGSEA. The CDR3 is 13 residues long. Sequenced: naive T cells sorted from blood. The origin of this receptor is a man aged 18 to 29 in good health. The chain joins TRBV29-1 to TRBJ2-1; TRBD1 matches 7 bases. As DNA, the CDR3 is TGCAGCGTCCAGACAGGGCGGTTCAATGAGCAGTTCTTC. Amino acids: CSVQTGRFNEQFF.